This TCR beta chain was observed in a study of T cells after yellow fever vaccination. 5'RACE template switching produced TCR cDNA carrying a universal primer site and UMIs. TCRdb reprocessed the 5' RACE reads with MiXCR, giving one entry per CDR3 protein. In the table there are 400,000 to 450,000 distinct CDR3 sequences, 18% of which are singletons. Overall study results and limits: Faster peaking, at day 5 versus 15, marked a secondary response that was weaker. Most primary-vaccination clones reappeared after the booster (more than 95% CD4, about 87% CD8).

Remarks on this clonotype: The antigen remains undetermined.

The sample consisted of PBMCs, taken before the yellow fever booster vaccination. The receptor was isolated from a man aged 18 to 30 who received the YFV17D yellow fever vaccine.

This CDR3 is CATSSRGGASNQPQHF. In DNA, the CDR3 is TGTGCCACCAGCAGTCGGGGGGGGGCTAGCAATCAGCCCCAGCATTTT. The chain carries TRBV15 and TRBJ1-5; D possibly corresponds to TRBD1 (6 bases). The germline V and J ends were trimmed by 3 bases and 0 bases, with 12 bases remaining between them. The CDR3 length is 16 residues. CDR1 is LNHNV, CDR2 YYDKDF, per germline (reference sequence).